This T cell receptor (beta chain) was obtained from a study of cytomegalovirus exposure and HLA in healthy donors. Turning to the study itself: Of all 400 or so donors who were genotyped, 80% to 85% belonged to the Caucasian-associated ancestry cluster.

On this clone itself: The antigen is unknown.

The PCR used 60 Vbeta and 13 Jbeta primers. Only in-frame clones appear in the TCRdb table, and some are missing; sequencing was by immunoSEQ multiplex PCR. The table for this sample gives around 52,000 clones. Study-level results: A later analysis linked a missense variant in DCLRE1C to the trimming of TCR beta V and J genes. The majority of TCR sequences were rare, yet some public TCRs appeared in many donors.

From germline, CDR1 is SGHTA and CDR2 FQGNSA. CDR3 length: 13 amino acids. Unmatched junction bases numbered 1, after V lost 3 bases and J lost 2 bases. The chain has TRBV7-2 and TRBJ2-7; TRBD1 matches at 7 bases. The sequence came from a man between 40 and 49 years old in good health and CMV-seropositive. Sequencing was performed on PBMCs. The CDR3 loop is CASSFDRAYEQYF. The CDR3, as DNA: TGTGCCAGCAGCTTCGACAGGGCCTACGAGCAGTACTTC.